The clone carrying this T cell receptor (beta chain) appeared many times. The CDR3 is made up of 15 amino acids. The V end was cut by 4 bases, the J end by 1 base, with 10 bases between. The germline V gene has CDR1 MNHNS and CDR2 SASEGT. The data were obtained in a study of regulatory T cells in long-lasting Graves disease. The overall study: Recently diagnosed Graves' patients had received antithyroid drugs for under 3 months.

The time point here: newly diagnosed GD, antithyroid drugs for less than 3 months. RNA isolated from PBMCs was used to make the TCR library. Relying on iRepertoire HTBI primers and Arm-PCR of CDR3 regions, the team built TCR beta libraries. TCRdb independently ran MiXCR on the multiplex PCR reads; one entry per CDR3 protein. The repertoire has around 360,000 distinct CDR3 sequences, under 20% of them found once; the top ten carry roughly a fifth. These records were also assigned to another study, of T cells in Graves' hyperthyroidism and ophthalmopathy.

Specimen: peripheral blood mononuclear cells (PBMCs), collected at new diagnosis, from a patient treated with antithyroid drugs. The receptor was derived from a woman between 18 and 30 years old with Graves disease. The V gene is TRBV6-1, the J gene TRBJ2-2; a weak D match, TRBD2 (6 bases). The CDR3 here is CASSVISGNTGELFF. CDR3 nucleotide sequence: TGTGCCAGCAGTGTTATTAGCGGGAACACCGGGGAGCTGTTTTTT.